Each of the 23 T cell receptor beta chains below was sequenced from the same sample in a study of cytomegalovirus exposure and HLA in healthy donors. Data came from immunoSEQ multiplex PCR; TCRdb stores just in-frame clones and leaves some out. The sample has about 68,000 clones; around 97% are singletons. Material: PBMCs. These receptors all stem from a man younger than 30 in good health and CMV-seronegative.

The chain employs TRBV5-1 and TRBJ2-1; TRBD2 matches at 11 bases. This CDR3 region has 15 residues. Trimming cost V 1 base and J 10 bases; bases outside gene matches: 7. The germline CDR1 and CDR2 sequences are SGHRS and YFSETQ. CDR3 in amino acids: CASSLYTSGSREQFF. Here the CDR3 DNA reads TGCGCCAGCAGCTTGTATACTAGCGGGAGTCGCGAGCAGTTCTTC.

The chain joins TRBV5-6 to TRBJ1-1; no clear D. CDR3 length equals 16 residues. Germline lookup yields CDR1 SGHDT and CDR2 YYEEEE. V lost 3 bases, J lost 5 bases, and 20 bases lay in between. CDR3 protein: CASSSDWRGSETEAFF. CDR3 nucleotide sequence: TGTGCCAGCAGCTCTGATTGGCGGGGATCAGAAACTGAAGCTTTCTTT.

This clone has a single count. The chain uses TRBV20-1 and TRBJ2-5; tentative D call: TRBD2 (6 bases). Trimming pared 2 bases from V and 7 bases from J, leaving 8 bases between. This CDR3 is 11 amino acids long. Looked up from germline, CDR1 is DFQATT and CDR2 is SNEGSKA (reference sequence). The CDR3 is CSARLGGTQYF. The CDR3 DNA reads as TGCAGTGCTAGACTGGGGGGGACCCAGTACTTC.

The chain combines TRBV27 with TRBJ2-1; TRBD2 is a possible D gene (5 bases). CDR1 MNHEY and CDR2 SMNVEV come from the germline V gene (reference sequence). The V end lost 2 bases, the J end lost 9 bases, and 11 bases lay between the germline ends. This CDR3 spans 13 amino acids. CDR3 region: CASSLGSHIEQFF. DNA of the CDR3: TGTGCCAGCAGTTTAGGGAGCCATATTGAGCAGTTCTTC.

V usage is TRBV10-2 and J usage is TRBJ1-5, with no clear D. Germline values: CDR1 WSHSY, CDR2 SAAADI. The length of the CDR3 is 13 residues. Trimming removed 0 bases at V and 5 bases at J, with 5 bases between. CDR3 loop: CASSESRYQPQHF. CDR3 nucleotides: TGCGCCAGCAGTGAGTCGAGGTATCAGCCCCAGCATTTT.

The rearrangement uses TRBV4-1 and TRBJ1-5, with 7 bases lining up with TRBD1. Germline V CDR1 and CDR2: MGHRA, YSYEKL. The CDR3 is made up of 17 amino acids. V trimming: 0 bases; J trimming: 1 base; junction bases outside the gene matches: 6. The CDR3 is CASSQEVAGGSNQPQHF. The CDR3 nucleotides read TGCGCCAGCAGCCAAGAGGTCGCAGGGGGGAGCAATCAGCCCCAGCATTTT.

The chain carries TRBV5-1 and TRBJ2-1, with 8 nucleotides matching TRBD2. Trimming removed 4 bases from V and 3 bases from J; junction bases left unmatched: 9. The CDR3 is 16 amino acids. CDR1 is SGHRS and CDR2 is YFSETQ in the germline V gene. Written as DNA, the CDR3 is TGCGCCAGCAGCCCAGGTTGGCGGGAGGTCTACAATGAGCAGTTCTTC. This gives the protein CASSPGWREVYNEQFF.

V usage is TRBV18 and J usage is TRBJ1-5, with 7 bases fitting TRBD1. Per the germline V gene, CDR1 is KGHSH and CDR2 is LQKENI. The CDR3 extends over 15 amino acids. The trim removed 5 bases at V and 6 bases at J, leaving 10 bases unmatched. Written as DNA, the CDR3 is TGTGCCAGCTCAAGGGGGCAGAATGGAGGTCAGCCCCAGCATTTT. Its translation is CASSRGQNGGQPQHF.

About this clone: At one boundary the junction diverges from the germline segment, which might be a read error. J is TRBJ2-1 and V is TRBV7-6, with a tentative D call TRBD1 (6 bases). The germline V gene has CDR1 SGHVS and CDR2 FNYEAQ. This CDR3 contains 16 residues. CDR3 DNA: TGTGCCAGCAGTATACAGGGCGACCTATCCTTCAATGAGCAGTTCTTC. Translated: CASSIQGDLSFNEQFF.

The gene calls are TRBV6-5 and TRBJ2-3; 10 positions agree with TRBD1. The CDR3 spans 15 residues. The germline V gene encodes CDR1 MNHEY and CDR2 SVGAGI. The J segment lost 4 bases and the V segment lost 6 bases, leaving 7 bases of the junction unmatched. The CDR3 region has the DNA TGTGCCAGCAGAACCGGGACAGGGGTCGCAGATACGCAGTATTTT. Protein: CASRTGTGVADTQYF.

The chain has TRBV9 and TRBJ2-1; D might be TRBD2 (6 bases). Trimming took 0 bases from V and 9 from J, leaving 7 bases between them. CDR1 is SGDLS, CDR2 YYNGEE, per germline. There are 12 residues in the CDR3. CDR3 bases: TGTGCCAGCAGCGTAGTGGGAGGTGAGCAGTTCTTC. This codes for CASSVVGGEQFF.

The chain has TRBV19 and TRBJ1-1; no firm D call. The V gene lost 1 base and the J gene lost 5 bases, with 14 bases spanning the gap. This CDR3 spans 15 amino acids. CDR1 and CDR2 (germline): LNHDA, SQIVND (reference sequence). CDR3 sequence (DNA): TGTGCCAGTAGTATAGGAACTCAGGTATTAACTGAAGCTTTCTTT. This codes for CASSIGTQVLTEAFF.

The chain recombines TRBV30 with TRBJ1-1; no definite D call. Per germline, CDR1 GTSNPN and CDR2 SVGIG (reference sequence). The CDR3 contains 13 residues. V lost 0 bases, J lost 1 base, and 6 bases lay in between. The CDR3 loop is CAWSVLGNTEAFF. CDR3 DNA: TGTGCCTGGAGTGTCCTAGGGAACACTGAAGCTTTCTTT. Complete variable domain (other parts from reference TRBV30 and TRBJ1-1): SQTIHQWPATLVQPVGSPLSLECTVEGTSNPNLYWYRQAAGRGLQLLFYSVGIGQISSEVPQNLSASRPQDRQFILSSKKLLLSDSGFYLCAWSVLGNTEAFFGQGTRLTVV.

V usage is TRBV4-2 and J usage is TRBJ2-7; TRBD2 agrees at 14 bases. The CDR3 extends over 19 amino acids. With 1 base clipped from V and 4 bases from J, the junction kept 12 bases outside the gene matches. Per germline, CDR1 LGHNA and CDR2 YNFKEQ. In DNA, the CDR3 is TGTGCCAGCAGCCAAGCTTTAGGCTTTGGGACTAGCGGGAGTTACGAGCAGTACTTC. This codes for CASSQALGFGTSGSYEQYF.

This clone is a singleton in its sample. The chain uses TRBV23-1 and TRBJ1-6; a weak D match, TRBD1 (5 bases). TRBV23-1 falls under the ORF class, with uncertain function. The CDR3 covers 14 residues. The V end lost 8 bases, the J end lost 3 bases, and 11 bases lay between the germline ends. This CDR3 is CASPRGGYNSPLHF. In DNA form, the CDR3 reads TGCGCCAGCCCGAGGGGAGGCTATAATTCACCCCTCCACTTT.

CDR3 bases: TGTGCCAGCAGTTCCCATTACGGGGGTAGCACTGAAGCTTTCTTT. Translated, it gives CASSSHYGGSTEAFF. The chain employs TRBV27 and TRBJ1-1; D is perhaps TRBD1 (5 bases). CDR3 length equals 15 residues. CDR1 and CDR2 from the germline V gene are MNHEY and SMNVEV (reference sequence). Trimming removed 4 bases at V and 4 bases at J, with 16 bases between.

This clone appeared a single time. The rearrangement links TRBV28 to TRBJ2-6, with D possibly being TRBD2 (6 bases). The V gene lost 4 bases and the J gene lost 2 bases, with 9 bases spanning the gap. The CDR3 has 15 amino acids. CDR1 and CDR2 from the germline V gene are MDHEN and SYDVKM. CDR3 amino acids: CASSSGEAGANVLTF. CDR3 nucleotides: TGTGCCAGCAGTTCGGGAGAGGCTGGGGCCAACGTCCTGACTTTC. The whole variable domain, remainder taken from reference TRBV28 and TRBJ2-6, is DVKVTQSSRYLVKRTGEKVFLECVQDMDHENMFWYRQDPGLGLRLIYFSYDVKMKEKGDIPEGYSVSREKKERFSLILESASTNQTSMYLCASSSGEAGANVLTFGAGSRLTVL.

The chain employs TRBV5-3 and TRBJ2-7; D not resolved. TRBV5-3 is assigned to the ORF class and has an uncertain function. CDR3 length equals 14 residues. Trimming left V 1 base short and J 4 bases short, with 12 bases between. CDR3 sequence (DNA): TGTGCCAGAAGCTTGTGTTACAAGAAGTACGAGCAGTACTTC. It specifies CARSLCYKKYEQYF.

This clone appeared once. The chain couples TRBV9 to TRBJ2-3; 8 nucleotides align to TRBD2. The CDR3 is 16 amino acids. The V gene's germline CDR1 is SGDLS and CDR2 YYNGEE. The trim removed 4 bases at V and 6 bases at J, leaving 13 bases unmatched. The CDR3 loop reads CASSPREREFGDTQYF. CDR3 sequence (DNA): TGTGCCAGCAGCCCCAGGGAGCGGGAGTTTGGGGATACGCAGTATTTT.

The V gene is TRBV9, the J gene TRBJ2-5; TRBD2 matches 8 bases. The germline gives CDR1 SGDLS, CDR2 YYNGEE. J was trimmed by 5 bases and V by 3 bases; bases with no gene match: 9. CDR3 size: 15 residues. CDR3 sequence reads: CASSAHQREYETQYF. The CDR3 nucleotides read TGTGCCAGCAGCGCCCACCAGCGGGAGTACGAGACCCAGTACTTC.

This chain uses TRBV5-5 with TRBJ1-1, with no clear D. Per germline, CDR1 SGHKS and CDR2 YYEKEE (reference sequence). V lost 3 bases to trimming and J lost 1 base, with 16 bases between them. CDR3 size: 16 residues. CDR3 region: CASSSAPRRENTEAFF. The CDR3 DNA is TGTGCCAGCAGCTCAGCCCCTCGCCGGGAGAACACTGAAGCTTTCTTT.

J is TRBJ2-2 and V is TRBV7-2, with a weak D call TRBD1 (5 bases). The germline V gene has CDR1 SGHTA and CDR2 FQGNSA. CDR3 length equals 15 residues. Trimming took off 1 base at V and 1 base at J, with 7 bases between the two ends. For the CDR3, the DNA is TGTGCCAGCAGCTTAGGCAGGGTGAACACCGGGGAGCTGTTTTTT. Its protein product is CASSLGRVNTGELFF.

J is TRBJ2-1 and V is TRBV18; a possible D gene is TRBD1 (6 bases). Germline-derived CDR1 and CDR2 are KGHSH and LQKENI. V gave up 8 bases and J gave up 7 bases, with 12 bases separating them. The CDR3 is made up of 12 amino acids. Here the CDR3 DNA reads TGTGCCAGCCGGACAGTCATGAATGAGCAGTTCTTC. As protein: CASRTVMNEQFF. Complete variable domain (other parts from reference TRBV18 and TRBJ2-1): NAGVMQNPRHLVRRRGQEARLRCSPMKGHSHVYWYRQLPEEGLKFMVYLQKENIIDESGMPKERFSAEFPKEGPSILRIQQVVRGDSAAYFCASRTVMNEQFFGPGTRLTVL.